The 7 T cell receptor beta chains presented below share a single source sample, sequenced in a study of identical twins. MiXCR was run by TCRdb on the 5' RACE reads, yielding one entry per CDR3 protein. This sample has roughly 1.6 million distinct CDR3 sequences; less than 40% occur once, and the top ten carry about 0.27%. The specimen sequenced was cord blood. The receptors were gathered from a newborn girl in good health.

This sequence joins TRBV7-2 and TRBJ1-1, with D unclear. Trimming stripped 5 bases from V and 7 bases from J, with 20 bases between. This CDR3 is built from 15 residues. Germline CDR1 reads SGHTA; CDR2 reads FQGNSA. The CDR3 nucleotides are TGTGCCAGCAGCCCCTCCTTAGGAACAGCTCGTGAAGCTTTCTTT. Protein: CASSPSLGTAREAFF.

This chain links TRBV4-1 with TRBJ2-1; perhaps D is TRBD1 or TRBD2 (7 bases each). Germline assignment: CDR1 MGHRA and CDR2 YSYEKL. The V end lost 1 base, the J end lost 3 bases, and 25 bases lay between the germline ends. The CDR3 consists of 20 residues. CDR3 DNA sequence: TGCGCCAGCAGCCAAGGATCAGGGGGGGGCCCCCCAGTACACTACAATGAGCAGTTCTTC. This encodes CASSQGSGGGPPVHYNEQFF.

This chain joins TRBV3-1 and TRBJ1-1, with TRBD1 matching over 9 bases. Germline CDR1 and CDR2: LGHDT and YNNKEL (reference sequence). This CDR3 spans 18 amino acids. Unmatched junction bases numbered 16, after V lost 4 bases and J lost 4 bases. CDR3 residues: CASSPLRDRDLVGTEAFF. CDR3 DNA: TGTGCCAGCAGCCCCCTGAGGGACAGGGACCTAGTTGGCACTGAAGCTTTCTTT.

J is TRBJ2-7 and V is TRBV10-3; D may be TRBD1 or TRBD2 (5 bases each). CDR1 and CDR2 from the germline V gene are ENHRY and SYGVKD. The CDR3 is 15 residues long. Trimming left V 0 bases short and J 0 bases short, with 9 bases between. This CDR3 reads CAISESGTVSYEQYF. CDR3 DNA: TGTGCCATCAGTGAGTCCGGGACGGTCTCCTACGAGCAGTACTTC.

In this sample, this clonotype turned up a few times. V is TRBV12-3 or TRBV12-4 and J is TRBJ2-1; 11 nucleotides align to TRBD2. CDR3 length: 15 residues. V lost 6 bases and J lost 5; bases outside the gene matches: 6. The CDR3 sequence: CASSERTSGHNEQFF. CDR3 DNA: TGTGCCAGCAGCGAGAGGACTAGCGGGCACAATGAGCAGTTCTTC.

This clonotype was observed a few times. V usage is TRBV12-3 or TRBV12-4 and J usage is TRBJ1-2; D is uncertain. V gave up 6 bases and J gave up 8 bases, with 13 bases separating them. The CDR3 spans 12 residues. The CDR3 nucleotides are TGTGCCAGCAGCTTACGCACTATGGGCTACACCTTC. Its translation is CASSLRTMGYTF.

The chain uses TRBV20-1 and TRBJ1-5; the match to TRBD1 covers 7 bases. The V segment lost 1 base and the J segment 4 bases; nucleotides outside the gene matches: 10. Per the germline V gene, CDR1 is DFQATT and CDR2 is SNEGSKA (reference sequence). The CDR3 has 16 amino acids. The CDR3 DNA reads as TGCAGTGCTAGAGGCCAGGGGGGAGTTAGTAATCAGCCCCAGCATTTT. Protein product: CSARGQGGVSNQPQHF.